These T cell receptor beta chains were read from a single sample in a study of T-cell reconstitution after alpha-beta-depleted transplantation in children. One entry per CDR3 protein, called by TCRdb with MiXCR from the PCR reads. The data contain around 93,000 distinct CDR3 sequences, roughly 8.8% of them seen just once; the ten biggest clones take up 5.5% to 8%. Sample: PBMCs from the stem cell graft donor, taken from the stem cell graft. All receptors come from a human donor who donated a stem cell graft to a child with congenital amegakaryocytic thrombocytopenia. Each CDR3 is given with its conserved first and last residue. A D gene is named only where the DNA matches it firmly. A clone size is listed for some rows: how often the clone was seen (once, few, many), or a class if it is expanded.

D,J,V,size,CDR3,DNA
TRBD1,TRBJ1-2,TRBV5-1,many,CASSSDRGGYTF,TGCGCCAGCAGCTCGGACAGGGGCGGCTACACCTTC
-,TRBJ2-7,TRBV7-2,many,CASSPGLFYEQYF,TGTGCCAGCAGCCCGGGGCTTTTCTACGAGCAGTACTTC
-,TRBJ2-1,TRBV20-1,many,CSARDRSATSPYNEQFF,TGCAGTGCTAGAGATAGGTCCGCGACTAGTCCCTACAATGAGCAGTTCTTC
TRBD1,TRBJ2-1,TRBV20-1,many,CSAIPGQGGNEQFF,TGCAGTGCTATACCGGGACAGGGTGGCAATGAGCAGTTCTTC
TRBD2,TRBJ2-7,TRBV29-1,-,CSVGLAGETWQYF,TGCAGCGTGGGACTAGCGGGAGAAACTTGGCAGTACTTC
-,TRBJ1-3,TRBV20-1,many,CSARSQGGNTIYF,TGCAGTGCTAGATCGCAGGGTGGAAACACCATATATTTT
TRBD2,TRBJ2-1,TRBV11-2,many,CASSPGTSGGEQFF,TGTGCCAGCAGCCCCGGGACTAGCGGGGGCGAGCAGTTCTTC
TRBD2,TRBJ2-3,TRBV5-6,-,CASSLLRGLSDTQYF,TGTGCCAGCAGCTTACTCCGGGGACTATCAGATACGCAGTATTTT
TRBD2,TRBJ2-7,TRBV7-2,many,CASSPGLALTYEQYF,TGTGCCAGCAGCCCGGGACTAGCGCTAACCTACGAGCAGTACTTC
TRBD1,TRBJ2-3,TRBV7-3,many,CASSFQGATDTQYF,TGTGCCAGCAGCTTCCAGGGGGCCACAGATACGCAGTATTTT